The T cell receptor beta chain described here comes from a study of T cell responses to AZD1222 COVID-19 vaccine. Points from the study as a whole: Samples come after the peak T cell response, not at day 14. At baseline, seropositivity was found in only a handful of AZD1222 recipients.

V dropped 3 bases and J dropped 5 bases, with 11 bases sitting between them. Germline V gene data show CDR1 as MNHEY and CDR2 as SMNVEV (reference sequence). CDR3 length: 14 residues. As to this clone: The antigen is undetermined.

Only in-frame clones appear in the TCRdb table, and some are missing; sequencing was by immunoSEQ multiplex PCR. The table records around 120,000 clones, about 90% of them present only once. The specimen was peripheral blood, collected on day 0 of AZD1222 vaccination. V gene TRBV27 combines with J gene TRBJ2-1, with no clear D. This clonotype was sampled from an adult in good health. The CDR3: CASSFLDTHNEQFF. CDR3 DNA: TGTGCCAGCAGTTTCCTCGACACGCACAATGAGCAGTTCTTC.